Each of the 8 T cell receptor beta chains below was sequenced from the same sample in a study of cytomegalovirus exposure and HLA in healthy donors. The PCR made use of 60 Vbeta and 13 Jbeta primers. Repertoires were generated with immunoSEQ multiplex PCR, while TCRdb's copy carries only in-frame clones and drops some. There are about 130,000 clones in the sample; 77% occur only once, and more than 4% lies in the top ten. Source material: PBMCs. All receptors derive from a male donor in good health and CMV-seropositive.

The chain is built from TRBV28 and TRBJ1-2; weak D call: TRBD1 (6 bases). V was cut by 6 bases and J by 1 base, with 18 bases left in between. The CDR3 is 16 residues long. In germline, CDR1 is MDHEN, CDR2 SYDVKM. CDR3 region: CASRLRPTGFNYGYTF. DNA for the CDR3: TGTGCCAGCAGACTACGTCCGACAGGATTTAACTATGGCTACACCTTC.

This sequence joins TRBV6-1 and TRBJ2-7; 7 bases match TRBD2. CDR3 length: 14 residues. CDR1 is MNHNS, CDR2 SASEGT, per germline. Trimming removed 6 bases from V and 2 bases from J; junction bases left unmatched: 7. CDR3 loop: CASRTGTMTYEQYF. The DNA of the CDR3 is TGTGCCAGCAGAACCGGGACTATGACCTACGAGCAGTACTTC.

The chain is built from TRBV4-2 and TRBJ1-2; D perhaps matches TRBD1 (5 bases). Per germline, CDR1 LGHNA and CDR2 YNFKEQ. CDR3 size: 16 residues. V shed 6 bases and J shed 0 bases, with 17 bases lying between them. The CDR3 region has the DNA TGTGCCAGCAGTCTCACCTCCGGGGGAGCTAACTATGGCTACACCTTC. Its protein is CASSLTSGGANYGYTF.

J is TRBJ2-3 and V is TRBV7-9; the match to TRBD2 covers 10 bases. V was clipped by 3 bases and J by 3 bases; unmatched bases: 6. The CDR3 length is 16 residues. Per germline, CDR1 SEHNR and CDR2 FQNEAQ (reference sequence). The CDR3 bases are TGTGCCAGCAGCTTCAGCGGGGGGGCCGGTACAGATACGCAGTATTTT. It encodes CASSFSGGAGTDTQYF.

V is TRBV30 and J is TRBJ1-2, with TRBD1 matching over 7 bases. The germline V gene encodes CDR1 GTSNPN and CDR2 SVGIG (reference sequence). This CDR3 has 13 residues. Trimming cost V 7 bases and J 4 bases; bases outside gene matches: 9. The CDR3 DNA reads as TGTGCCTCACAAACAGGGGTCGGCTATGGCTACACCTTC. Its protein product is CASQTGVGYGYTF.

The chain recombines TRBV9 with TRBJ1-2; weak D call: TRBD1 (5 bases). CDR1 SGDLS and CDR2 YYNGEE come from the germline V gene. The CDR3 length is 14 residues. Between the trimmed V and J ends, which lost 4 bases and 5 bases, there was a span of 15 bases. The CDR3, as DNA: TGTGCCAGCAGCTCTCCTCAGGGTGGGTATGGCTACACCTTC. It codes for CASSSPQGGYGYTF.

V is TRBV2 and J is TRBJ1-2, with D hard to call. The germline gives CDR1 SNHLY, CDR2 FYNNEI. This CDR3 is built from 16 residues. V was cut by 0 bases and J by 5 bases, with 16 bases left in between. The CDR3 is CASSEANSEAGYGYTF. CDR3 DNA: TGTGCCAGCAGTGAAGCGAATTCGGAGGCTGGGTATGGCTACACCTTC.

The J gene is TRBJ2-7, the V gene TRBV9, with 10 bases that match TRBD1. The CDR3 spans 14 residues. Germline V gene lookup returns CDR1 SGDLS and CDR2 YYNGEE. V lost 3 bases to trimming and J lost 7 bases; unmatched junction nucleotides: 7. For the CDR3, the DNA is TGTGCCAGCAGCGCGTCGGGACAGGGGAGGGAGCAGTACTTC. Protein sequence: CASSASGQGREQYF.